The next 18 T cell receptor beta chains were all read from a single sample in a study of memory CD4+ T cells and cytomegalovirus serostatus (dated by TCRdb to between 2018 and 2021). A FACSAria II was used to sort memory CD4+ T cells, defined as single viable CD3+CD4+CD8-CD45RO+ cells. Receptors were amplified or captured by the immunoSEQ multiplex PCR assay. TCRdb holds this immuneACCESS table with in-frame rearrangements only. Some clones are missing; in checked studies, unresolved V genes explain under half, and the rest has no known cause. This sample has tens of thousands of clones in its table, and more than 75% of those were observed once. The ten largest make up roughly 4.7% of the sample. The sample comprised memory CD4+ T cells from blood. These receptors came from an adult in good health and CMV-seropositive.

To note about this clone: Other DNA sequences in the sample encode the same CDR3. This sequence joins TRBV5-8 and TRBJ2-5, with a weak D call TRBD2 (5 bases). V was shortened by 0 bases and J by 2 bases, with 8 bases between the two germline ends. CDR1 SGHTS and CDR2 YDEGEE come from the germline V gene. This CDR3 has 14 amino acids. In DNA form, the CDR3 reads TGTGCCAGCAGCTTGGACCGGGGTCAAGAGACCCAGTACTTC. It translates to CASSLDRGQETQYF.

The rearrangement joins TRBV12-5 to TRBJ1-5; no clear D gene. The CDR3 spans 12 residues. The germline gives CDR1 LGHNT, CDR2 FRNRAP. V lost 7 bases and J lost 7, with 11 bases in between. This chain's CDR3 is CASAIEWQPQHF. The CDR3 DNA follows: TGTGCTAGTGCAATCGAGTGGCAGCCCCAGCATTTT.

V is TRBV2 and J is TRBJ2-2, with no clear D. The ends were cut back, 9 bases at V and 4 bases at J, with 6 bases in the middle. The V gene's germline CDR1 is SNHLY and CDR2 FYNNEI. This CDR3 region has 11 residues. The CDR3 protein is CASRVTGELFF. The CDR3 DNA reads as TGTGCCAGTCGGGTCACCGGGGAGCTGTTTTTT. Using reference TRBV2 and TRBJ2-2 for the parts outside the CDR3, the full variable domain is EPEVTQTPSHQVTQMGQEVILRCVPISNHLYFYWYRQILGQKVEFLVSFYNNEISEKSEIFDDQFSVERPDGSNFTLKIRSTKLEDSAMYFCASRVTGELFFGEGSRLTVL.

This clone was seen a handful of times. The J gene is TRBJ1-5, the V gene TRBV6-5; 7 nucleotides match TRBD1. V shed 4 bases, J shed 5 bases, and the junction held 11 bases outside the gene matches. Germline assignment: CDR1 MNHEY and CDR2 SVGAGI. The length of the CDR3 is 16 residues. The CDR3 DNA sequence: TGTGCCAGCAGTTCCCCGGGACAGCAACAACATCAGCCCCAGCATTTT. Translated: CASSSPGQQQHQPQHF.

CDR3 in amino acids: CASSPSAGGANEQFF. The CDR3 DNA follows: TGTGCCAGCAGCCCAAGTGCGGGAGGGGCCAATGAGCAGTTCTTC. This rearrangement joins TRBV7-3 to TRBJ2-1; TRBD2 matches 9 bases. V dropped 5 bases and J dropped 6; count of bases not matched to a gene: 8. Germline CDR1 is SGHTA and CDR2 is FQGTGA. The CDR3 loop spans 15 amino acids.

This rearrangement joins TRBV30 to TRBJ1-1; D perhaps matches TRBD1 (5 bases). The CDR3 is made up of 14 amino acids. Looked up from germline, CDR1 is GTSNPN and CDR2 is SVGIG (reference sequence). Trimming removed 5 bases from V and 5 bases from J, with 18 bases in between. For the CDR3, the DNA is TGTGCCTGGTCCGCCGGGCTGGGGGAAACTGAAGCTTTCTTT. Protein product: CAWSAGLGETEAFF.

The chain carries TRBV28 and TRBJ2-7; 7 bases align to TRBD1. This CDR3 spans 15 amino acids. Trimming took 7 bases from V and 0 from J; bases not matched to a gene: 9. Germline assignment: CDR1 MDHEN and CDR2 SYDVKM. CDR3 sequence: CASTDDRVSSYEQYF. The DNA of the CDR3 is TGTGCCAGCACCGACGACAGGGTAAGCTCCTACGAGCAGTACTTC.

This chain connects TRBV4-2 to TRBJ1-2; unclear D gene. CDR3 size: 17 residues. Trimming left V 0 bases short and J 4 bases short, with 18 bases between. Germline V gene sequence: CDR1 LGHNA, CDR2 YNFKEQ. CDR3 amino acids: CASSQDLDGSYPYGYTF. The CDR3, as DNA: TGTGCCAGCAGCCAAGATTTGGACGGTTCTTATCCCTATGGCTACACCTTC.

J is TRBJ1-4 and V is TRBV7-2; 10 bases are a match to TRBD1. This CDR3 contains 15 residues. Losses at the gene ends were 5 bases for V and 5 bases for J; bases not matched to a gene: 5. Germline V gene sequence: CDR1 SGHTA, CDR2 FQGNSA. The CDR3 bases are TGTGCCAGCAGCATCCGGACAGGGGGGAATGAAAAACTGTTTTTT. This translates into CASSIRTGGNEKLFF. Filled out from reference TRBV7-2 and TRBJ1-4, the complete variable domain reads GAGVSQSPSNKVTEKGKDVELRCDPISGHTALYWYRQSLGQGLEFLIYFQGNSAPDKSGLPSDRFSAERTGGSVSTLTIQRTQQEDSAVYLCASSIRTGGNEKLFFGSGTQLSVL.

The chain links TRBV28 to TRBJ2-7; the D is unclear. Trimming removed 3 bases from V and 5 bases from J, with 20 bases in between. The CDR3 runs to 16 residues. CDR1 is MDHEN and CDR2 is SYDVKM in the germline V gene. CDR3 DNA: TGTGCCAGCAGTTTCGTGGTGACCCGTAGACCCCACGAGCAGTACTTC. It specifies CASSFVVTRRPHEQYF.

A remark on this clone: One end of the junction varies from germline; a read error may be responsible. This sequence joins TRBV5-1 and TRBJ2-2, with a possible D match to TRBD1 (6 bases). Germline lookup yields CDR1 SGHRS and CDR2 YFSETQ. This CDR3 spans 16 amino acids. Here the CDR3 DNA reads TGCGCCAGCAGCTTTCGGACAGCCACGAACAACGGGGAGCTGTTTTTT. Encoded protein: CASSFRTATNNGELFF.

This clone was counted a few times. The chain combines TRBV5-1 with TRBJ2-5; D gene uncertain. CDR3 size: 14 residues. CDR1 and CDR2 from the germline V gene are SGHRS and YFSETQ. With 0 bases removed from V and 1 base from J, the gap between germline ends came to 7 bases. The CDR3 DNA is TGCGCCAGCAGCTTGGGGCAGATCCAAGAGACCCAGTACTTC. Translation gives CASSLGQIQETQYF.

The CDR3 is CASSNPREKLFF. Here the CDR3 DNA reads TGCGCCAGCAGCAACCCGAGGGAAAAACTGTTTTTT. The rearrangement links TRBV5-1 to TRBJ1-4; D ambiguous. Deletions cut 4 bases from V and 8 bases from J, with 9 bases between. Germline V CDR1 and CDR2: SGHRS, YFSETQ. This CDR3 is built from 12 residues.

This clone was detected ten times or more. This chain uses TRBV5-1 with TRBJ2-5, with 7 bases identical to TRBD1. V lost 5 bases to trimming and J lost 4 bases; unmatched junction nucleotides: 8. This CDR3 spans 14 amino acids. Germline assignment: CDR1 SGHRS and CDR2 YFSETQ. DNA for the CDR3: TGCGCCAGCAGAGAGACAGGGACGGCAGAGACCCAGTACTTC. As protein: CASRETGTAETQYF.

The chain employs TRBV7-2 and TRBJ2-5; TRBD2 agrees at 12 bases. After removal of 5 bases from V and 4 bases from J, the junction contained 5 bases not matched to a gene. The length of the CDR3 is 15 residues. Per germline, CDR1 SGHTA and CDR2 FQGNSA. The CDR3 region is CASSNLAGGGETQYF. The DNA for the CDR3 is TGTGCCAGCAGCAACCTAGCGGGAGGGGGAGAGACCCAGTACTTC. Looking up the rest from reference TRBV7-2 and TRBJ2-5 gives the full variable domain: GAGVSQSPSNKVTEKGKDVELRCDPISGHTALYWYRQSLGQGLEFLIYFQGNSAPDKSGLPSDRFSAERTGGSVSTLTIQRTQQEDSAVYLCASSNLAGGGETQYFGPGTRLLVL.

The chain couples TRBV7-9 to TRBJ2-5; the match to TRBD2 covers 8 bases. Looked up from germline, CDR1 is SEHNR and CDR2 is FQNEAQ (reference sequence). The CDR3 loop spans 14 amino acids. Losses at the gene ends were 3 bases for V and 4 bases for J; bases not matched to a gene: 4. DNA of the CDR3: TGTGCCAGCAGCTTCTCGGGAGGGAGAGAGACCCAGTACTTC. It specifies CASSFSGGRETQYF.

The chain employs TRBV29-1 and TRBJ2-3; 7 bases line up with TRBD2. Looked up from germline, CDR1 is SQVTM and CDR2 is ANQGSEA. CDR3 length: 14 residues. V was clipped by 1 base and J by 4 bases; unmatched bases: 5. The CDR3 loop is CSVEGGLVPDTQYF. CDR3 DNA: TGCAGCGTTGAAGGAGGACTAGTTCCAGATACGCAGTATTTT.

The CDR3 nucleotides read TGTGCCAGCAGTTTTGAAGGGATCTACGAGCAGTACTTC. Translating gives CASSFEGIYEQYF. The chain carries TRBV28 and TRBJ2-7; unclear D gene. In germline, CDR1 is MDHEN, CDR2 SYDVKM. This CDR3 is built from 13 residues. Trimming took off 3 bases at V and 3 bases at J, with 9 bases between the two ends.